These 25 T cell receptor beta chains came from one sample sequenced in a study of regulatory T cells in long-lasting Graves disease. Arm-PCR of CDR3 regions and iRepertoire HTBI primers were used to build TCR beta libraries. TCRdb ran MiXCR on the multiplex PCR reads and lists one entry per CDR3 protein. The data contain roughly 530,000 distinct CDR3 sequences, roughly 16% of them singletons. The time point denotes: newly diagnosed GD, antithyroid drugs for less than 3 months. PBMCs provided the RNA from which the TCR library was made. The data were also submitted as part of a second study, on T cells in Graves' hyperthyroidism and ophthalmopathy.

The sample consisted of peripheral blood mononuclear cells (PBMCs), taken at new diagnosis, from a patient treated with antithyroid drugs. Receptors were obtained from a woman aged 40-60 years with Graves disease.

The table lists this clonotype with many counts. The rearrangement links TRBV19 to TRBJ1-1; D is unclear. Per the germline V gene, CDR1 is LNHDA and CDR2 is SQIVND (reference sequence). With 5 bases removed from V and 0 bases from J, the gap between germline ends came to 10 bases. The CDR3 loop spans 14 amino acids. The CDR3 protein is CASSAGEMNTEAFF. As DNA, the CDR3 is TGTGCCAGTAGTGCGGGAGAAATGAACACTGAAGCTTTCTTT. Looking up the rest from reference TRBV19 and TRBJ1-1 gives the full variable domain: DGGITQSPKYLFRKEGQNVTLSCEQNLNHDAMYWYRQDPGQGLRLIYYSQIVNDFQKGDIAEGYSVSREKKESFPLTVTSAQKNPTAFYLCASSAGEMNTEAFFGQGTRLTVV.

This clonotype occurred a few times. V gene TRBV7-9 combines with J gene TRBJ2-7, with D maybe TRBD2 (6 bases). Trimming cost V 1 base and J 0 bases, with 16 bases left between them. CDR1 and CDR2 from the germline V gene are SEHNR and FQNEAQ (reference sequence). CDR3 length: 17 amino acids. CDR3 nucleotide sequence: TGTGCCAGCAGCTTAGTACTAGGAGGGCGCTTCTCCTACGAGCAGTACTTC. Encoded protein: CASSLVLGGRFSYEQYF. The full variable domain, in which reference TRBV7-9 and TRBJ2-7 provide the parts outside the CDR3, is DTGVSQNPRHKITKRGQNVTFRCDPISEHNRLYWYRQTLGQGPEFLTYFQNEAQLEKSRLLSDRFSAERPKGSFSTLEIQRTEQGDSAMYLCASSLVLGGRFSYEQYFGPGTRLTVT.

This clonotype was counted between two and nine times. The CDR3, as DNA: TGTGCCAGCACCTTCTCTCTATCTGAAGCTTTCTTT. It codes for CASTFSLSEAFF. The chain uses TRBV7-9 and TRBJ1-1; D ambiguous. V lost 7 bases and J 6 bases, leaving 12 bases between the germline ends. The CDR3 runs to 12 residues. Germline V gene data show CDR1 as SEHNR and CDR2 as FQNEAQ (reference sequence).

In DNA, the CDR3 is TGTGCCAGCAGTTTAGGTACAGGGCGGGGGGGCGCAAAGGGGACTGAAGCTTTCTTT. Its protein product is CASSLGTGRGGAKGTEAFF. This chain connects TRBV12-3 or TRBV12-4 to TRBJ1-1; perhaps TRBD1 as D (6 bases). This CDR3 has 19 amino acids. The V gene lost 1 base and the J gene lost 5 bases, with 26 bases spanning the gap.

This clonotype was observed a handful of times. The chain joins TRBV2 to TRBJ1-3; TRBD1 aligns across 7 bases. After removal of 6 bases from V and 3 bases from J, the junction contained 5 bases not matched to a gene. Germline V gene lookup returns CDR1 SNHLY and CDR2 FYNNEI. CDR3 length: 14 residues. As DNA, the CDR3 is TGTGCCAGCAGATTTACAGGGGTTGGAAACACCATATATTTT. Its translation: CASRFTGVGNTIYF. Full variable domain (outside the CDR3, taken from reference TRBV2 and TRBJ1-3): EPEVTQTPSHQVTQMGQEVILRCVPISNHLYFYWYRQILGQKVEFLVSFYNNEISEKSEIFDDQFSVERPDGSNFTLKIRSTKLEDSAMYFCASRFTGVGNTIYFGEGSWLTVV.

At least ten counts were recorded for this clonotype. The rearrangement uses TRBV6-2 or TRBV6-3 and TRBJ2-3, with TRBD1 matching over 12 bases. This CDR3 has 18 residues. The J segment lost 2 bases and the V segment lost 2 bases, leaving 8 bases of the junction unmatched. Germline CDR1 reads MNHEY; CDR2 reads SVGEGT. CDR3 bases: TGTGCCAGCAGTTACCAACGGGACAGGGGGCTTGTCACAGATACGCAGTATTTT. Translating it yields CASSYQRDRGLVTDTQYF.

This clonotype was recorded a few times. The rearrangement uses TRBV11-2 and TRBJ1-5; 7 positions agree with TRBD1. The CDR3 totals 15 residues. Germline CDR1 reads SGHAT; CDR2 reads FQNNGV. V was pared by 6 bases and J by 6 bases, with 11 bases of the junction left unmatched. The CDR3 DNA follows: TGTGCCAGCAGTCGCACAGGGGCGGATGGTCAGCCCCAGCATTTT. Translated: CASSRTGADGQPQHF.

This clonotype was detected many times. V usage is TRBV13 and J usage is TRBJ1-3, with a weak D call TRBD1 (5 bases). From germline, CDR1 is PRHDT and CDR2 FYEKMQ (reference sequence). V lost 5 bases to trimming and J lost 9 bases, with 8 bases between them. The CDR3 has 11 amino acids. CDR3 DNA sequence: TGTGCCAGCAGCCTGGGGGGCACCATATATTTT. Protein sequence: CASSLGGTIYF.

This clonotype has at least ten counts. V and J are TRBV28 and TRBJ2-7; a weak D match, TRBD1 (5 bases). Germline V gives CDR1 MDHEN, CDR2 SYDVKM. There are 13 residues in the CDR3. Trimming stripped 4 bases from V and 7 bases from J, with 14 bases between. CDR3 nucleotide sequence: TGTGCCAGCAGTTCACAGGAGATGGGTGAGCAGTACTTC. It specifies CASSSQEMGEQYF.

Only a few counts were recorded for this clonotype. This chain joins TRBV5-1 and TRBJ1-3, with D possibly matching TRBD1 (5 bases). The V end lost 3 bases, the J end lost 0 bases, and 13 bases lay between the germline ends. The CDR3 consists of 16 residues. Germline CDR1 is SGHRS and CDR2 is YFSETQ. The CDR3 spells CASSWGRPSSGNTIYF. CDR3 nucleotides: TGCGCCAGCAGCTGGGGACGGCCGAGCTCTGGAAACACCATATATTTT.

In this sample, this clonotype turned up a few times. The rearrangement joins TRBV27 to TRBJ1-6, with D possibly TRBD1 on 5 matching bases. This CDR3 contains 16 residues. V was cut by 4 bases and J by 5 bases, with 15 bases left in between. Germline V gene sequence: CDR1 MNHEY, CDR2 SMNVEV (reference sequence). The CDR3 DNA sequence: TGTGCCAGCAGTTCGACGACGTGGGGGGATAATTCACCCCTCCACTTT. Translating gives CASSSTTWGDNSPLHF.

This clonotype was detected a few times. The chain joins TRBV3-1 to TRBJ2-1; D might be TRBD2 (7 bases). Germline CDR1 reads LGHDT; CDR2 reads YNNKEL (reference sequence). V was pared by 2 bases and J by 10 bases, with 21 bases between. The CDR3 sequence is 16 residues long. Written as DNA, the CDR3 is TGTGCCAGCAGCCAAAGGGGCGGGGGCCTAGGGAGGGAGCAGTTCTTC. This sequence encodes CASSQRGGGLGREQFF.

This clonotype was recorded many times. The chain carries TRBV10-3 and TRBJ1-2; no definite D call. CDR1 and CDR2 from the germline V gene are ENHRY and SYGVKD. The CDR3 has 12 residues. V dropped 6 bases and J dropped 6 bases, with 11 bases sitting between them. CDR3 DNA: TGTGCCATCAGCAGGCAGCCAGATGGCTACACCTTC. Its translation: CAISRQPDGYTF.

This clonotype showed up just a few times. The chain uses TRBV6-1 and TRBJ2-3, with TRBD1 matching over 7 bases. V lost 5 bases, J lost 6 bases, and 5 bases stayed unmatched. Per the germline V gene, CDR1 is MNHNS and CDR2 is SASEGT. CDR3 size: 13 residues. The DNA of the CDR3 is TGTGCCAGCAGTCCCACAGGGGATGATACGCAGTATTTT. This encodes CASSPTGDDTQYF.

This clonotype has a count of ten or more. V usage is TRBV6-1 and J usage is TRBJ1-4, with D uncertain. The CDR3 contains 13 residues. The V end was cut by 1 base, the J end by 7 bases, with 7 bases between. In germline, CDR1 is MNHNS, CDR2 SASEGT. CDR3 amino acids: CASSEGWGEKLFF. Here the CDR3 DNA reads TGTGCCAGCAGTGAAGGTTGGGGTGAAAAACTGTTTTTT.

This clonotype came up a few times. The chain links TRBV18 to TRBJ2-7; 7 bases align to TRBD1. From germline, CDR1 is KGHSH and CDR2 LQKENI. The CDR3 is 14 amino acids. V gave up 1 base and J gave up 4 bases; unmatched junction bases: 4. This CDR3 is CASSPQGAGYEQYF. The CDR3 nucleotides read TGTGCCAGCTCACCACAGGGGGCGGGTTACGAGCAGTACTTC.

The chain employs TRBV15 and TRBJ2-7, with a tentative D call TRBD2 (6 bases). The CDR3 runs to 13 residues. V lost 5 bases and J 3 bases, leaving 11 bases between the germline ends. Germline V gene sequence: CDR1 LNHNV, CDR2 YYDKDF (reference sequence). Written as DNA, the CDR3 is TGTGCCACCAGCTCGGGACTTTACTACGAGCAGTACTTC. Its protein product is CATSSGLYYEQYF.

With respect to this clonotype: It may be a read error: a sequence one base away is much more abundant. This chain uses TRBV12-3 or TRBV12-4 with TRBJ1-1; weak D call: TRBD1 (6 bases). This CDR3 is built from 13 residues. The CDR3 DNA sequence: TGTGCCGGCAGTACGACAGGCCTAACTGAAGCTTTCTTT. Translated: CAGSTTGLTEAFF.

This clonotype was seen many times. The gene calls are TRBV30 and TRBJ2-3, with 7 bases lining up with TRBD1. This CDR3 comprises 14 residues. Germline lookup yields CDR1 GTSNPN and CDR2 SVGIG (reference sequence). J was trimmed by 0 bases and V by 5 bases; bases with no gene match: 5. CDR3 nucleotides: TGTGCCTGGGAGACAGGGCAGAGCACAGATACGCAGTATTTT. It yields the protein CAWETGQSTDTQYF.

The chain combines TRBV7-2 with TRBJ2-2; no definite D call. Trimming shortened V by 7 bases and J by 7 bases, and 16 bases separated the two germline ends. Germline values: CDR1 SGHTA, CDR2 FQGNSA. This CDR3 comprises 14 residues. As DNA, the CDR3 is TGTGCCAGCACTCCGGAAGGTCCCTACGGGGAGCTGTTTTTT. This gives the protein CASTPEGPYGELFF.

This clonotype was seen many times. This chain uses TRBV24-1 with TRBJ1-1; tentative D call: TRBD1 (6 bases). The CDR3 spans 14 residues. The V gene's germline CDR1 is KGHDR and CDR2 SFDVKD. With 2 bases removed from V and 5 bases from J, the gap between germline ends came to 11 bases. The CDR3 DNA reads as TGTGCCACCAGTGATTCGGCCCAGGGGACTGAAGCTTTCTTT. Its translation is CATSDSAQGTEAFF.

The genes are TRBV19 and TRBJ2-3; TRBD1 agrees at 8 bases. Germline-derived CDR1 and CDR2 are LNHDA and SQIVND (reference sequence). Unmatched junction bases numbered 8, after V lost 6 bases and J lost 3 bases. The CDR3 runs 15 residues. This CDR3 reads CASSAGGMMTDTQYF. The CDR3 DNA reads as TGTGCCAGTAGCGCAGGGGGCATGATGACAGATACGCAGTATTTT.

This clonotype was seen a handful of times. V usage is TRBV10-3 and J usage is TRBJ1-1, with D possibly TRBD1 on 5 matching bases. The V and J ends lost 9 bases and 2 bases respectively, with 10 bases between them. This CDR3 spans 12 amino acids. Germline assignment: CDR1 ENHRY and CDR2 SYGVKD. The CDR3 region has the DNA TGTGCCATTTCGACAGCTAACACTGAAGCTTTCTTT. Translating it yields CAISTANTEAFF.

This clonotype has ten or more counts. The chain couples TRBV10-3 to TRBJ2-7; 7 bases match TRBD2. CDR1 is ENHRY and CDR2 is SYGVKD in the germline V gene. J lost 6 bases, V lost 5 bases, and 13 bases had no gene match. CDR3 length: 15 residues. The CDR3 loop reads CAISPGVAGLLEQYF. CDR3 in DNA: TGTGCCATCAGTCCCGGGGTAGCGGGCCTCCTCGAGCAGTACTTC.

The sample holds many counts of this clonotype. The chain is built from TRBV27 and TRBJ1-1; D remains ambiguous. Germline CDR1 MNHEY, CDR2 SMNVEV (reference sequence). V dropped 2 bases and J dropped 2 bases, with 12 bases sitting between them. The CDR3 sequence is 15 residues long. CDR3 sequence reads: CASSLKAGSNTEAFF. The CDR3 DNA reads TGTGCCAGCAGTTTAAAGGCAGGCTCCAACACTGAAGCTTTCTTT.